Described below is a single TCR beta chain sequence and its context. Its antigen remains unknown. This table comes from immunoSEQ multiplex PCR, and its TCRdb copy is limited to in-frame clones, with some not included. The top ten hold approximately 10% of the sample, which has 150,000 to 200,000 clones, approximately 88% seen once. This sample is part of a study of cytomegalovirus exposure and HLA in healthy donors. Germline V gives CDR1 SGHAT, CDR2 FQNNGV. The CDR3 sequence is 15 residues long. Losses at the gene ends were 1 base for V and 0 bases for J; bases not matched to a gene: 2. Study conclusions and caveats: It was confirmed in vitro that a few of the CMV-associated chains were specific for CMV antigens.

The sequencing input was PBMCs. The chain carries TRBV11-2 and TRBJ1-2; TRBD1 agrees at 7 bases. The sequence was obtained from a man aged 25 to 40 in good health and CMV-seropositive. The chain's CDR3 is CASSLGDSANYGYTF. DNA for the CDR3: TGTGCCAGCAGCTTAGGGGACAGCGCTAACTATGGCTACACCTTC.